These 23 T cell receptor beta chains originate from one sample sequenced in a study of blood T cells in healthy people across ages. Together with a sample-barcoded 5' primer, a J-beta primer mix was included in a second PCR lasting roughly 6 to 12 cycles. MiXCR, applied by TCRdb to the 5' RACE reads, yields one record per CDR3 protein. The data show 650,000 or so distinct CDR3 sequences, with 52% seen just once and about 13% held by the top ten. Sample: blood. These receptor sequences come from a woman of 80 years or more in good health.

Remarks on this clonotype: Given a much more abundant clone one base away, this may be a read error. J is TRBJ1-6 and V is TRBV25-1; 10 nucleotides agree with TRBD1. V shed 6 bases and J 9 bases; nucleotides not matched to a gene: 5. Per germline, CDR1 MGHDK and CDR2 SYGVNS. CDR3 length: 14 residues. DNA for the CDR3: TGTGCCAGCAGCGGGACAGGGGAAAGTTCACCCCTCCACTTT. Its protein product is CASSGTGESSPLHF.

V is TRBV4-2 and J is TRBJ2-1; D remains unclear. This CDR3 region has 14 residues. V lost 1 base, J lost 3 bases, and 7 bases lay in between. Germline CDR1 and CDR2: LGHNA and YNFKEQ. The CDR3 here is CASSQAGIYNEQFF. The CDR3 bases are TGTGCCAGCAGCCAAGCGGGCATCTACAATGAGCAGTTCTTC.

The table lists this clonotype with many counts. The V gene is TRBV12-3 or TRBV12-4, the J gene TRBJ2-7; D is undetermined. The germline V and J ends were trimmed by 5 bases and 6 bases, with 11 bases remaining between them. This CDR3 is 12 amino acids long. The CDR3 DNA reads TGTGCCAGCAGTAGGGTCAAAGGCGAGCAGTACTTC. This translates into CASSRVKGEQYF.

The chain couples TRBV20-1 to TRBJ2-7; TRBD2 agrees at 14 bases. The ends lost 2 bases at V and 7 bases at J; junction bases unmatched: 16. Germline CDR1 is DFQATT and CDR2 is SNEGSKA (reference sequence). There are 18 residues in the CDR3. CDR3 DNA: TGCAGTGCTAGATCCGACCGACTAGCGGGGGGGCTTCCGAATGAGCAGTACTTC. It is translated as CSARSDRLAGGLPNEQYF.

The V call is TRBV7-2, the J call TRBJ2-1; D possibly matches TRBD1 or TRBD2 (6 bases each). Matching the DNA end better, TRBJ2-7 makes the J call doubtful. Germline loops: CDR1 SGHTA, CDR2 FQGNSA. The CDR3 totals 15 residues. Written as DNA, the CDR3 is TGTGCCAGCAGCTTAGCGGGGGGCGCCTACAATGAGCAGTACTTC. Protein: CASSLAGGAYNEQYF.

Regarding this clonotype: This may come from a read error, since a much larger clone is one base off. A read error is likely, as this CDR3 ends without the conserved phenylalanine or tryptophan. The CDR3 is CASSQGRVTEAFL. The CDR3 region has the DNA TGTGCCAGCAGTCAGGGGAGGGTCACTGAAGCTTTCCTT. The gene calls are TRBV12-3 or TRBV12-4 and TRBJ1-1, with D perhaps matching TRBD1 (6 bases). Deletions cut 5 bases from V and 4 bases from J, with 11 bases between. This CDR3 is 13 amino acids long.

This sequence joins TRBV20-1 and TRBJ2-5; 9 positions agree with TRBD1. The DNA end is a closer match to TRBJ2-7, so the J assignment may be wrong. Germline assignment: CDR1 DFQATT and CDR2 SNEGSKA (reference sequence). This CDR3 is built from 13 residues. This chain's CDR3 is CSAEDRGHYEQYF. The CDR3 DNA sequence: TGCAGTGCTGAGGACAGGGGTCACTACGAGCAGTACTTC.

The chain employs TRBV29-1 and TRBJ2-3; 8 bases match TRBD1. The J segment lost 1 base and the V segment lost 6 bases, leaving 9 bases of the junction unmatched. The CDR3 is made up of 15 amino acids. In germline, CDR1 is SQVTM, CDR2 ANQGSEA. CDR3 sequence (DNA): TGCAGCGTCACCCAGGACAGGGTGGGCACAGATACGCAGTATTTT. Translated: CSVTQDRVGTDTQYF.

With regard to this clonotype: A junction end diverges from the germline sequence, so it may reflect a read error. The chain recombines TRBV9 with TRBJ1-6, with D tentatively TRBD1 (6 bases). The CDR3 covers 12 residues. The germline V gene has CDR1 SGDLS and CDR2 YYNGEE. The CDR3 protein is CASEGDNSPPHF. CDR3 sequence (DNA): TGTGCCAGCGAGGGGGATAATTCACCCCCCCACTTT.

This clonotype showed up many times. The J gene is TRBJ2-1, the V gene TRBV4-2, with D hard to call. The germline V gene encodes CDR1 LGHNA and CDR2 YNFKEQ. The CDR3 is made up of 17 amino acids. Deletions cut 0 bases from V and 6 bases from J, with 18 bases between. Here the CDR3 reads CASSQERPVRRANEQFF. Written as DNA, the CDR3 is TGTGCCAGCAGCCAAGAACGGCCCGTTCGTCGGGCCAATGAGCAGTTCTTC.

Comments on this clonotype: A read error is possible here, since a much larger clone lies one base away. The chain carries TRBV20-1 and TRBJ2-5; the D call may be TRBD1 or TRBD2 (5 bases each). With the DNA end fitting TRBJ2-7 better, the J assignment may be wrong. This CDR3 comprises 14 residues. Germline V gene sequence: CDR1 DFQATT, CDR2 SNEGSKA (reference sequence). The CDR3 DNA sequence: TGCAGTGCTAGCCCCCGGGACCGTGCCGACGAGCAGTACTTC. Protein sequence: CSASPRDRADEQYF.

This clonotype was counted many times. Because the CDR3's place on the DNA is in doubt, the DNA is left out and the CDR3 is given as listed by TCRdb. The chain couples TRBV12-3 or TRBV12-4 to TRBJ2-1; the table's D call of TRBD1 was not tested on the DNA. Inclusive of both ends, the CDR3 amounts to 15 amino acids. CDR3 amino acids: CASSFGLGSGTLGFF.

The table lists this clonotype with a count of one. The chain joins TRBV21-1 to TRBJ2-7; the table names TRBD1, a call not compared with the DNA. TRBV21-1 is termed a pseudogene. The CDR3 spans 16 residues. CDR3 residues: CASSKGGDSVTYEQYF. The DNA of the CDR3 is TGTGCCAGCAGCAAAGGGGGGGACAGCGTGACCTACGAGCAGTACTTC.

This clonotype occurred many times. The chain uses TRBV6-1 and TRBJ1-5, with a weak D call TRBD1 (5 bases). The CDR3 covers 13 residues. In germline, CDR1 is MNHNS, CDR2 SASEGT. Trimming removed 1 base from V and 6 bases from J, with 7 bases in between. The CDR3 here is CASSEEGSQPQHF. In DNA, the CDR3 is TGTGCCAGCAGTGAAGAGGGGAGTCAGCCCCAGCATTTT.

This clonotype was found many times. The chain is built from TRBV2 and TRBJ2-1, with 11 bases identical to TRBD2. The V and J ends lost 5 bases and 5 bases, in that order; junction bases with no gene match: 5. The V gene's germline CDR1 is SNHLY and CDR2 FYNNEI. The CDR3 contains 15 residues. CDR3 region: CASSRLAGGNNEQFF. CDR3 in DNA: TGTGCCAGCAGTCGCCTAGCGGGGGGCAACAATGAGCAGTTCTTC.

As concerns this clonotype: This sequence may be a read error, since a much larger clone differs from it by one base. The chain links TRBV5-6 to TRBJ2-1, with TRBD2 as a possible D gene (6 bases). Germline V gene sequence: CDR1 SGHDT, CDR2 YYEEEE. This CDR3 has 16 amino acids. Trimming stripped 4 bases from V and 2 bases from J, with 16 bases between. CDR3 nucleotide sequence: TGTGCCAGCAGCAGGGACTCACACAGCCCCTACAATGAGCAGTTCTTC. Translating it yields CASSRDSHSPYNEQFF.

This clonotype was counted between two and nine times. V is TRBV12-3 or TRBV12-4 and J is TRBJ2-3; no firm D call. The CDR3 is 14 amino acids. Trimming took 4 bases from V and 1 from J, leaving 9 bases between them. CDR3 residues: CASSSVSGTDTQYF. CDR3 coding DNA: TGTGCCAGCAGTTCTGTTTCTGGCACAGATACGCAGTATTTT.

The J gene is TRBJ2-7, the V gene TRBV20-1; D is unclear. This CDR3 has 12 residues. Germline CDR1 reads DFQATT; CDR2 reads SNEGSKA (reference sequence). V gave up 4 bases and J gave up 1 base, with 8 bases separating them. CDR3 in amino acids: CSANPRSYEQYF. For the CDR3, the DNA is TGCAGTGCTAACCCCAGGTCCTACGAGCAGTACTTC.

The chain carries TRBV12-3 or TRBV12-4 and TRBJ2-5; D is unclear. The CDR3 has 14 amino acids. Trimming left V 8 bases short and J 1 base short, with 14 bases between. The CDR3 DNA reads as TGTGCCAGCTCGCAGAACTCACGCCAAGAGACCCAGTACTTC. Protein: CASSQNSRQETQYF.

The CDR3 sequence is CASSLGHRDRDEQYF. CDR3 DNA sequence: TGCGCCAGCAGCTTGGGGCACCGGGACAGGGACGAGCAGTACTTC. The V call is TRBV5-1, the J call TRBJ2-7, with 9 bases aligning to TRBD1. CDR1 and CDR2 from the germline V gene are SGHRS and YFSETQ. The V and J ends lost 0 bases and 5 bases, in that order; junction bases with no gene match: 6. This CDR3 spans 15 amino acids.

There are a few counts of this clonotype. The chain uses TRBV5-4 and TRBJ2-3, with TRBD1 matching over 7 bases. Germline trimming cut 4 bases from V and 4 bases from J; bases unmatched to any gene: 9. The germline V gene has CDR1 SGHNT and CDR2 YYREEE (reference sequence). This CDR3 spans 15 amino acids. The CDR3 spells CASSPKGAPADTQYF. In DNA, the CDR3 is TGTGCCAGCAGCCCGAAGGGGGCGCCGGCAGATACGCAGTATTTT.

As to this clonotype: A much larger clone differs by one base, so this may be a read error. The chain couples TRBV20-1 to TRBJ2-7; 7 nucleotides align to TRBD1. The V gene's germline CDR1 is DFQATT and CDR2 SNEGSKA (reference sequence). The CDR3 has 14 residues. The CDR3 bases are TGCAGTGCTAGAGACCGGGACAGTCTCTACGGGCAGTACTTC. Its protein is CSARDRDSLYGQYF.

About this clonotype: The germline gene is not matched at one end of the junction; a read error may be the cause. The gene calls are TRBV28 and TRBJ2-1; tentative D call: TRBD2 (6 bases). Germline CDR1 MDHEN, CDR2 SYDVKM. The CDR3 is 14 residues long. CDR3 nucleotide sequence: TGTGCCAGCAGTTTAAGGGGACTCTACAATGATCAGTTCTTC. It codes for CASSLRGLYNDQFF.